These T cell receptor beta chains were read from a single sample in a study of blood T cell repertoires in COVID-19. Using immunoSEQ multiplex PCR, the repertoire was profiled, and TCRdb retains in-frame clones only, with some absent. This sample yields approximately 310,000 clones, of which 80% to 90% are seen a single time; approximately 8% belongs to the top ten. What was sequenced was peripheral blood. The receptors derive from a woman aged 45-65 years who had recovered from COVID-19. The CDR3 runs from the conserved cysteine through the conserved F or W. The D gene is left open where the match is weak. Size tells how often a clone was seen (once, few, many) or the class of an expanded clone, and some rows leave it out.

v_call	d_call	j_call	clone_size	cdr3_aa	cdr3_nt
TRBV7-2	NA	TRBJ1-3	NA	CASSQNPTGSGNTIYF	TGTGCCAGCAGCCAAAACCCGACAGGCTCTGGAAACACCATATATTTT
TRBV28	TRBD1	TRBJ1-5	NA	CASSLGQGNQPQHF	TGTGCCAGCAGCTTAGGACAGGGGAATCAGCCCCAGCATTTT
TRBV19	TRBD2	TRBJ2-2	NA	CASSTGLAGDVPGELFF	TGTGCCAGTAGTACGGGACTAGCGGGAGATGTACCCGGGGAGCTGTTTTTT
TRBV6-6	NA	TRBJ1-1	few	CASSPRVRNTEAFF	TGTGCCAGCAGTCCCCGAGTAAGGAACACTGAAGCTTTCTTT
TRBV4-1	NA	TRBJ1-1	NA	CASSQDRGSTEAFF	TGCGCCAGCAGCCAAGACCGAGGGTCTACTGAAGCTTTCTTT
TRBV27	NA	TRBJ1-1	NA	CASSLSRQVKAFF	TGTGCCAGCAGTTTATCGAGACAGGTGAAAGCTTTCTTT
TRBV12-3/TRBV12-4	TRBD1	TRBJ1-1	few	CASGTGGGGEAFF	TGTGCCAGCGGAACAGGGGGCGGAGGTGAAGCTTTCTTT
TRBV3-1/TRBV3-2	NA	TRBJ2-7	NA	CASSKDQDWSYEQYF	TGTGCCAGCAGCAAAGACCAGGACTGGTCCTACGAGCAGTACTTC
TRBV19	TRBD1	TRBJ2-3	NA	CASSNPGQGTDTQYF	TGTGCCAGTAGTAACCCGGGACAGGGCACAGATACGCAGTATTTT
TRBV28	NA	TRBJ2-1	NA	CASSLTSRGWFF	TGTGCCAGCAGCTTGACTAGTCGAGGGTGGTTCTTC
TRBV7-2	NA	TRBJ1-1	NA	CASSFTMNTEAFF	TGTGCCAGCAGCTTCACAATGAACACTGAAGCTTTCTTT
TRBV5-1	NA	TRBJ2-7	NA	CASSLAYRATRRSSYEQYF	TGCGCCAGCAGCTTGGCCTACAGGGCAACCCGAAGGAGCTCCTACGAGCAGTACTTC
TRBV28	TRBD1	TRBJ1-2	NA	CASSSPNRGKDGYTF	TGTGCCAGCAGTTCCCCCAACAGGGGAAAGGATGGCTACACCTTC
TRBV25-1	NA	TRBJ1-5	NA	CASSDPGRNQPQHF	TGTGCCAGCAGTGACCCTGGGCGCAATCAGCCCCAGCATTTT
TRBV7-9	NA	TRBJ2-1	NA	CASSSQLELEQFF	TGTGCCAGCAGCTCCCAACTTGAGCTAGAGCAGTTCTTC
TRBV7-2	NA	TRBJ2-1	few	CASSLRVGDVSNEQFF	TGTGCCAGCAGCTTAAGGGTGGGAGACGTTTCGAATGAGCAGTTCTTC
TRBV19	NA	TRBJ1-5	NA	CASSIRGRGTFSNQPQHF	TGTGCCAGTAGTATTAGGGGCAGGGGAACTTTTAGCAATCAGCCCCAGCATTTT
TRBV6-2/TRBV6-3	TRBD2	TRBJ2-7	NA	CASRPSGRAYEQYF	TGTGCCAGCAGACCTAGCGGGAGGGCCTACGAGCAGTACTTC
TRBV27	TRBD1	TRBJ1-5	NA	CASRGVGQGVFQPQHF	TGTGCCAGCAGGGGCGTGGGACAGGGGGTGTTTCAGCCCCAGCATTTT
TRBV2	TRBD1	TRBJ2-5	NA	CASSGDRGETQYF	TGTGCCAGCAGTGGTGACAGGGGGGAGACCCAGTACTTC
TRBV15	NA	TRBJ2-1	NA	CATSRDRAGGYNEQFF	TGTGCCACCAGCAGAGATAGGGCGGGCGGCTACAATGAGCAGTTCTTC